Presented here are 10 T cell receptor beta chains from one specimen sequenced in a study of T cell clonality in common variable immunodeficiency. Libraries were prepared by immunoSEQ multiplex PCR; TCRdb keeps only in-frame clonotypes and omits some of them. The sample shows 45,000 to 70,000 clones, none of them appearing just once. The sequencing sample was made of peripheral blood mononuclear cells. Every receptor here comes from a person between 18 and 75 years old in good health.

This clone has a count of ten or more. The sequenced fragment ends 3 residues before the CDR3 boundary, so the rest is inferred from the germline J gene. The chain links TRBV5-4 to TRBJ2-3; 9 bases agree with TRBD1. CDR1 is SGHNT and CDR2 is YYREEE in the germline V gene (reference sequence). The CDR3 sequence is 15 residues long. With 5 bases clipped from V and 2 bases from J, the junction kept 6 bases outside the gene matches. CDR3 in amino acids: CASSFRDRDTDTQYF. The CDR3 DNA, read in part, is TGTGCCAGCAGTTTCCGGGACAGGGACACAGATACG.

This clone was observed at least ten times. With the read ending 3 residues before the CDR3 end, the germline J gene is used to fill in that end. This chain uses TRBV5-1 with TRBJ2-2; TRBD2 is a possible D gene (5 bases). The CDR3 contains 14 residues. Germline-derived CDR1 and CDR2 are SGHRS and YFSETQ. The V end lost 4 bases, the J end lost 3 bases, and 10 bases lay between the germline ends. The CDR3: CASSGSADTGELFF. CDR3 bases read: TGCGCCAGCAGCGGTAGCGCCGACACCGGGGAG.

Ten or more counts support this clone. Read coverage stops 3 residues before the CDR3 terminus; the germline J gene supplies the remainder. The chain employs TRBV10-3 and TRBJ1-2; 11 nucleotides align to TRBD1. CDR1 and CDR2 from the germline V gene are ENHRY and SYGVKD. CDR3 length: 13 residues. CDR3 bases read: TGTGCCACCGGGACAGGGGGGGAACAGGGC. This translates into CATGTGGEQG. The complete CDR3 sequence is CATGTGGEQGYTF.

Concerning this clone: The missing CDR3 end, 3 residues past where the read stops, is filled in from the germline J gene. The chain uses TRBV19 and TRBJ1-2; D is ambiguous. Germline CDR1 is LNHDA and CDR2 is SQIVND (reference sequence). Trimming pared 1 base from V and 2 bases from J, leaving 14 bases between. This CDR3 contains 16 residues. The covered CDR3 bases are TGTGCCAGTAGTATAGTGGCAGCTACTACGAACTATGGC. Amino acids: CASSIVAATTNYG. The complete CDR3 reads CASSIVAATTNYGYTF.

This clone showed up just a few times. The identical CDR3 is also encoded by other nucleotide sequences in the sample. The CDR3 sequence is CAISERVAGANEQFF. The DNA read from the CDR3 is TGTGCCATCAGTGAGAGGGTAGCGGGGGCAAATGAG. V is TRBV10-3 and J is TRBJ2-1, with 9 bases that match TRBD2. The CDR3 end falls 3 residues outside the read, so it is completed with the germline J gene. The V gene end was trimmed by 2 bases and the J gene end by 7 bases; junction bases not matched to a gene: 6. Germline CDR1 ENHRY, CDR2 SYGVKD. The CDR3 is 15 residues long.

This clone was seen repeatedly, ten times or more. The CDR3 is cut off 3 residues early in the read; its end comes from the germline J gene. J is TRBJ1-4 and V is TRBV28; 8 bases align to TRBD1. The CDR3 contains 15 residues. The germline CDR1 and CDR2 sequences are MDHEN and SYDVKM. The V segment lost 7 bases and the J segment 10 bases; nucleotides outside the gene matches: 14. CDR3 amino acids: CASTPGGSSVGKLFF. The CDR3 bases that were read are TGTGCCAGCACGCCAGGGGGCTCGTCGGTGGGAAAA.

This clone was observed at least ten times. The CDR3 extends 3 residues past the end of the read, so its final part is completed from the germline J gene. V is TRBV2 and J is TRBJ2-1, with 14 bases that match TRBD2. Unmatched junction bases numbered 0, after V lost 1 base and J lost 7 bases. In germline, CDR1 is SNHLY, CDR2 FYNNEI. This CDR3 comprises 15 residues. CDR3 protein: CASSEGTSGRNEQFF. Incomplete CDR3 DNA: TGTGCCAGCAGTGAAGGGACTAGCGGGAGGAATGAG.

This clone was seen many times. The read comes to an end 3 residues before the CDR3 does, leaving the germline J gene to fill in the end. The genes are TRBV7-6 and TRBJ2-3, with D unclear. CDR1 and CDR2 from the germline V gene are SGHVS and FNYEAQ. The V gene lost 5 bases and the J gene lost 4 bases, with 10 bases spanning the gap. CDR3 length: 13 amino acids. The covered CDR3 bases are TGTGCCAGCAGCCCTTCCGGGTCAGATACG. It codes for CASSPSGSDT. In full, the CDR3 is CASSPSGSDTQYF.

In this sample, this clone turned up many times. The CDR3 spells CSALSGRGSYNEQFF. CDR3 DNA (partial): TGCAGTGCTCTTAGCGGGAGAGGCTCCTACAATGAG. This chain joins TRBV20-1 and TRBJ2-1; TRBD2 aligns across 9 bases. The read halts 3 residues ahead of the CDR3 end, with the missing end drawn from the germline J gene. CDR3 length: 15 residues. Germline V lookup: CDR1 DFQATT, CDR2 SNEGSKA (reference sequence). Losses at the gene ends were 5 bases for V and 0 bases for J; bases not matched to a gene: 5.

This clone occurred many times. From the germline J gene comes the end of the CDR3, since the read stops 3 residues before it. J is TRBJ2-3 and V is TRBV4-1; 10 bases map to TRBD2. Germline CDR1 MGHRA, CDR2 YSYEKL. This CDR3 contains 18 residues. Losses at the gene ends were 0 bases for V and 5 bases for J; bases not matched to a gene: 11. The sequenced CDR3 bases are TGCGCCAGCAGCCAAGATTCTGGAGCGGGAGGGCCGGGAGATACG. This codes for CASSQDSGAGGPGDT. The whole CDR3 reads CASSQDSGAGGPGDTQYF.